The 19 T cell receptor beta chains below come from one sample, sequenced in a study of blood T cell repertoires in COVID-19. The table came from immunoSEQ multiplex PCR; TCRdb's copy has only in-frame clones and leaves some out. The table has roughly 130,000 clones, around 86% seen once. Material: peripheral blood. All receptors derive from a man in his forties or fifties with acute or convalescent COVID-19.

The V call is TRBV7-9, the J call TRBJ2-5; a weak D match, TRBD1 (5 bases). Trimming cost V 5 bases and J 5 bases, with 18 bases left between them. Germline-derived CDR1 and CDR2 are SEHNR and FQNEAQ (reference sequence). CDR3 length equals 15 residues. As DNA, the CDR3 is TGTGCCAGCAGCCCCGGCAGGGCGGTTCGGGAGACCCAGTACTTC. Residues: CASSPGRAVRETQYF.

This clone has only a few counts. This chain joins TRBV27 and TRBJ1-5; D remains ambiguous. The germline CDR1 and CDR2 sequences are MNHEY and SMNVEV (reference sequence). Trimming took 6 bases from V and 0 from J, leaving 15 bases between them. The CDR3 length is 16 residues. CDR3 in amino acids: CASRGWTDYSNQPQHF. CDR3 sequence (DNA): TGTGCCAGCAGGGGCTGGACGGACTATAGCAATCAGCCCCAGCATTTT.

In its sample, this clone was seen once. J is TRBJ1-5 and V is TRBV18, with D maybe TRBD1 (5 bases). Per germline, CDR1 KGHSH and CDR2 LQKENI. Trimming removed 6 bases from V and 2 bases from J, with 14 bases in between. This CDR3 is 15 amino acids long. DNA for the CDR3: TGTGCCAGCTCGCGGGGGGAAGTCGGCAATCAGCCCCAGCATTTT. Translating it yields CASSRGEVGNQPQHF.

V gene TRBV19 combines with J gene TRBJ2-2; TRBD2 matches 10 bases. This CDR3 is 16 amino acids long. J lost 2 bases, V lost 5 bases, and 5 bases had no gene match. Germline CDR1 is LNHDA and CDR2 is SQIVND (reference sequence). The CDR3 DNA sequence: TGTGCCAGTAGTGAACTAGCGGGACCAAACACCGGGGAGCTGTTTTTT. This encodes CASSELAGPNTGELFF.

The J gene is TRBJ1-5, the V gene TRBV9, with 8 bases that match TRBD1. Looked up from germline, CDR1 is SGDLS and CDR2 is YYNGEE. This CDR3 is built from 14 residues. V lost 0 bases to trimming and J lost 7 bases; unmatched junction nucleotides: 3. Here the CDR3 DNA reads TGTGCCAGCAGCGTAGAAGGACAGGGCCAGCCCCAGCATTTT. Translated, it gives CASSVEGQGQPQHF.

This rearrangement joins TRBV30 to TRBJ2-7; TRBD1 aligns across 8 bases. The CDR3 is made up of 15 amino acids. The germline CDR1 and CDR2 sequences are GTSNPN and SVGIG (reference sequence). With 2 bases clipped from V and 4 bases from J, the junction kept 10 bases outside the gene matches. CDR3 in amino acids: CAWSSPGTGPYEQYF. DNA of the CDR3: TGTGCCTGGAGTAGCCCCGGGACAGGACCATACGAGCAGTACTTC.

This clone was counted at least ten times. The chain is built from TRBV11-2 and TRBJ2-2, with 9 bases lining up with TRBD2. CDR1 and CDR2 (germline): SGHAT, FQNNGV. V trimming: 5 bases; J trimming: 5 bases; junction bases outside the gene matches: 6. This CDR3 has 15 amino acids. The CDR3 here is CASSRVTSGTGELFF. The CDR3 nucleotides read TGTGCCAGCAGCCGCGTTACTAGCGGGACCGGGGAGCTGTTTTTT.

The chain uses TRBV7-9 and TRBJ1-1; 8 nucleotides agree with TRBD1. V lost 3 bases, J lost 3 bases, and 9 bases stayed unmatched. CDR3 length: 16 amino acids. Germline CDR1 SEHNR, CDR2 FQNEAQ (reference sequence). In DNA form, the CDR3 reads TGTGCCAGCAGCTTGTGGACAGGGATAGGCGACACTGAAGCTTTCTTT. Its translation: CASSLWTGIGDTEAFF.

In this sample, this clone turned up many times. The chain uses TRBV6-4 and TRBJ2-3; 9 nucleotides agree with TRBD1. The V segment lost 6 bases and the J segment 0 bases; nucleotides outside the gene matches: 1. This CDR3 comprises 14 residues. CDR1 is MRHNA, CDR2 SNTAGT, per germline. The CDR3 bases are TGTGCCAGCAGACAGGGGGCTAGCACAGATACGCAGTATTTT. As protein: CASRQGASTDTQYF.

The rearrangement uses TRBV14 and TRBJ2-1; 8 nucleotides line up with TRBD2. Trimming took 3 bases from V and 2 from J; bases not matched to a gene: 9. There are 17 residues in the CDR3. CDR1 and CDR2 from the germline V gene are SGHDN and FVKESK. For the CDR3, the DNA is TGTGCCAGCAGCCATGAGAAAGCGGGAGTCCCCTACAATGAGCAGTTCTTC. Protein product: CASSHEKAGVPYNEQFF.

The chain is built from TRBV27 and TRBJ2-3; D is undetermined. The CDR3 covers 12 residues. The V and J ends lost 5 bases and 1 base respectively, with 4 bases between them. Germline lookup yields CDR1 MNHEY and CDR2 SMNVEV (reference sequence). This chain's CDR3 is CASSPGTDTQYF. The CDR3 nucleotides are TGTGCCAGCAGTCCGGGCACAGATACGCAGTATTTT.

The chain's CDR3 is CASSYQWEGPYGYTF. The CDR3 DNA sequence: TGTGCCAGCAGTTACCAATGGGAGGGGCCCTATGGCTACACCTTC. The chain links TRBV6-2 or TRBV6-3 to TRBJ1-2, with a weak D call TRBD1 (5 bases). The germline gives CDR1 MNHEY, CDR2 SVGEGT. Deletions cut 2 bases from V and 4 bases from J, with 14 bases between. CDR3 length equals 15 residues.

This clone was detected only a few times. This rearrangement joins TRBV27 to TRBJ1-2, with no clear D. The CDR3 has 14 amino acids. V was cut by 6 bases and J by 4 bases, with 15 bases left in between. Germline V lookup: CDR1 MNHEY, CDR2 SMNVEV (reference sequence). CDR3 loop: CASSPGLVSYGYTF. The CDR3 DNA is TGTGCCAGCAGCCCTGGACTCGTTTCCTATGGCTACACCTTC.

The rearrangement uses TRBV12-5 and TRBJ1-4; the match to TRBD1 covers 7 bases. V gave up 4 bases and J gave up 4 bases; unmatched junction bases: 3. Germline V CDR1 and CDR2: LGHNT, FRNRAP. CDR3 size: 14 residues. The CDR3: CASGSGTVNEKLFF. CDR3 nucleotide sequence: TGTGCTAGTGGTTCCGGGACAGTTAATGAAAAACTGTTTTTT.

This chain joins TRBV15 and TRBJ1-4; the D is unclear. The germline V gene has CDR1 LNHNV and CDR2 YYDKDF (reference sequence). This CDR3 is built from 16 residues. Trimming pared 0 bases from V and 0 bases from J, leaving 8 bases between. The CDR3 spells CATSRDRRATNEKLFF. DNA of the CDR3: TGTGCCACCAGCAGAGATCGTCGGGCAACTAATGAAAAACTGTTTTTT.

This clone was found once. The J gene is TRBJ1-2, the V gene TRBV19, with D maybe TRBD1 (5 bases). Germline V gives CDR1 LNHDA, CDR2 SQIVND (reference sequence). This CDR3 contains 15 residues. V lost 4 bases and J 2 bases, leaving 14 bases between the germline ends. This chain's CDR3 is CASSNDLTGNYGYTF. The CDR3 DNA reads TGTGCCAGTAGTAACGACCTCACAGGAAACTATGGCTACACCTTC.

The chain joins TRBV24-1 to TRBJ2-5, with D hard to call. Germline assignment: CDR1 KGHDR and CDR2 SFDVKD. Between the trimmed V and J ends, which lost 3 bases and 4 bases, there was a span of 11 bases. This CDR3 region has 14 residues. CDR3 residues: CATSDTAHVETQYF. In nucleotides, the CDR3 is TGTGCCACCAGTGATACAGCCCACGTAGAGACCCAGTACTTC.

This chain links TRBV6-2 or TRBV6-3 with TRBJ1-2; TRBD1 aligns across 7 bases. V gave up 10 bases and J gave up 3 bases; unmatched junction bases: 14. The CDR3 is 15 residues long. Germline V lookup: CDR1 MNHEY, CDR2 SVGEGT. CDR3 sequence: CATSEPDRSYYGYTF. CDR3 bases: TGTGCCACCAGCGAACCGGACAGGTCGTACTATGGCTACACCTTC.

This chain connects TRBV19 to TRBJ2-1, with a tentative D call TRBD2 (6 bases). V was clipped by 5 bases and J by 8 bases, with 19 bases between them. Germline V gene data show CDR1 as LNHDA and CDR2 as SQIVND (reference sequence). The CDR3 is 15 residues long. The CDR3: CASSRGGARVDEQFF. CDR3 nucleotide sequence: TGTGCCAGTAGTCGAGGCGGGGCCCGAGTCGATGAGCAGTTCTTC. Drawing the rest from reference TRBV19 and TRBJ2-1, the complete variable domain is DGGITQSPKYLFRKEGQNVTLSCEQNLNHDAMYWYRQDPGQGLRLIYYSQIVNDFQKGDIAEGYSVSREKKESFPLTVTSAQKNPTAFYLCASSRGGARVDEQFFGPGTRLTVL.